Below, 9 T cell receptor beta chains from the same sample are listed, as sequenced in a study of T cells in Graves' hyperthyroidism and ophthalmopathy. Amplified regions were TCR beta CDR3 sequences from RNA transcripts. An initial round of RT-PCR targeting the TCR CDR3 relied on the HTBI primer set. TCRdb used MiXCR to reprocess the multiplex PCR reads, holding one entry per CDR3 protein. In the table there are about 280,000 distinct CDR3 sequences, less than 30% of which are singletons. The specimen was blood. Receptors originate from a man in his forties with Graves' hyperthyroidism that later progressed to Graves' ophthalmopathy.

This clonotype has ten or more counts. The junction shows a germline mismatch at one end, possibly a read error. The chain combines TRBV19 with TRBJ2-5; 9 bases are a match to TRBD2. This CDR3 has 17 amino acids. Germline V gene lookup returns CDR1 LNHDA and CDR2 SQIVND (reference sequence). In DNA form, the CDR3 reads TGTGCCAGCAAACAAACATTTATTAGCGGGGGTAAAGAGACCCGGTACTTC. Translating it yields CASKQTFISGGKETRYF.

This clonotype was counted ten times or more. This chain joins TRBV24-1 and TRBJ2-7; 10 nucleotides agree with TRBD2. The V gene end was trimmed by 4 bases and the J gene end by 5 bases; junction bases not matched to a gene: 4. The CDR3 runs to 14 residues. Germline assignment: CDR1 KGHDR and CDR2 SFDVKD. The CDR3 loop is CATSDRGTSDEQYF. CDR3 DNA sequence: TGTGCCACCAGTGACCGCGGGACTAGCGACGAGCAGTACTTC.

This clonotype was observed at least ten times. The chain combines TRBV28 with TRBJ2-5, with D perhaps TRBD2 (6 bases). Germline CDR1 MDHEN, CDR2 SYDVKM. The CDR3 runs 13 residues. V shed 11 bases and J shed 2 bases, with 15 bases lying between them. The chain's CDR3 is CAARGARQETQYF. CDR3 bases: TGTGCCGCCCGCGGGGCAAGACAAGAGACCCAGTACTTC.

This clonotype came up many times. The chain employs TRBV5-6 and TRBJ1-2; the D is unclear. CDR1 SGHDT and CDR2 YYEEEE come from the germline V gene. The CDR3 spans 12 residues. The V gene lost 4 bases and the J gene lost 5 bases, with 9 bases spanning the gap. CDR3 coding DNA: TGTGCCAGCAGCACGAGTGGTTATGGCTACACCTTC. The encoded protein is CASSTSGYGYTF.

This clonotype was recorded many times. The V and J genes are TRBV24-1 and TRBJ2-7; tentative D call: TRBD2 (6 bases). This CDR3 is built from 15 residues. Germline CDR1 and CDR2: KGHDR and SFDVKD. V shed 11 bases and J shed 0 bases, with 19 bases lying between them. The chain's CDR3 is CARRLPSASSYEQYF. The CDR3, as DNA: TGTGCCAGGCGACTACCTAGCGCGAGCTCCTACGAGCAGTACTTC.

Many counts were recorded for this clonotype. The gene calls are TRBV4-2 and TRBJ1-1, with no clear D. V was clipped by 6 bases and J by 3 bases, with 14 bases between them. CDR3 length equals 14 residues. In germline, CDR1 is LGHNA, CDR2 YNFKEQ. CDR3 nucleotide sequence: TGTGCCAGCAGTCAACCGCAGGCCTACACTGAAGCTTTCTTT. It translates to CASSQPQAYTEAFF.

This chain uses TRBV12-3 or TRBV12-4 with TRBJ1-1, with 9 bases fitting TRBD1. The CDR3 totals 15 residues. J was trimmed by 5 bases and V by 1 base; bases with no gene match: 5. CDR3 region: CASSLGDRDQTEAFF. CDR3 nucleotides: TGTGCCAGCAGTTTAGGGGACAGGGACCAGACTGAAGCTTTCTTT.

The chain combines TRBV13 with TRBJ2-7, with 7 bases that match TRBD2. The J segment lost 0 bases and the V segment lost 4 bases, leaving 3 bases of the junction unmatched. Germline CDR1 reads PRHDT; CDR2 reads FYEKMQ (reference sequence). This CDR3 is 14 amino acids long. The CDR3 protein is CASSSRDYSYEQYF. For the CDR3, the DNA is TGTGCCAGCAGCTCGCGGGACTACTCCTACGAGCAGTACTTC.

This clonotype was detected ten times or more. The chain is built from TRBV6-1 and TRBJ2-2; D ambiguous. The V gene lost 6 bases and the J gene lost 4 bases, with 6 bases spanning the gap. The CDR3 sequence is 12 residues long. The germline gives CDR1 MNHNS, CDR2 SASEGT. In DNA, the CDR3 is TGTGCCAGCAGCCGTGTCACCGGGGAGCTGTTTTTT. This translates into CASSRVTGELFF.